One sample yielded the 28 T cell receptor beta chains listed below, sequenced in a study of blood T cell repertoires in COVID-19. Here immunoSEQ multiplex PCR was the method, and the copy in TCRdb shows in-frame clones only, minus some. The sample has tens of thousands of clones, roughly 87% seen once; the top ten hold about 15%. Sample: peripheral blood. The receptors come from a male donor with acute or convalescent COVID-19.

This chain connects TRBV25-1 to TRBJ1-1; TRBD1 might be the D (6 bases). Trimming cost V 0 bases and J 3 bases, with 14 bases left between them. This CDR3 has 16 residues. Germline CDR1 MGHDK, CDR2 SYGVNS. The CDR3 DNA follows: TGTGCCAGCAGTGAATACGCCACAGGGTCTTACACTGAAGCTTTCTTT. Amino acid sequence: CASSEYATGSYTEAFF. The full variable domain, in which reference TRBV25-1 and TRBJ1-1 provide the parts outside the CDR3, is EADIYQTPRYLVIGTGKKITLECSQTMGHDKMYWYQQDPGMELHLIHYSYGVNSTEKGDLSSESTVSRIRTEHFPLTLESARPSHTSQYLCASSEYATGSYTEAFFGQGTRLTVV.

A single count supports this clone. V gene TRBV19 combines with J gene TRBJ1-6; D remains ambiguous. The CDR3 extends over 14 amino acids. V lost 0 bases to trimming and J lost 7 bases, with 7 bases between them. Germline CDR1 LNHDA, CDR2 SQIVND (reference sequence). The DNA for the CDR3 is TGTGCCAGTAGTATAGAACAGCGGAATTCACCCCTCCACTTT. The encoded protein is CASSIEQRNSPLHF.

The V and J genes are TRBV15 and TRBJ1-1, with a weak D call TRBD1 (6 bases). CDR3 length equals 15 residues. The ends were cut back, 2 bases at V and 1 base at J, with 11 bases in the middle. Per the germline V gene, CDR1 is LNHNV and CDR2 is YYDKDF (reference sequence). CDR3 protein: CATSRFAGANTEAFF. CDR3 nucleotides: TGTGCCACCAGCAGATTCGCGGGGGCGAACACTGAAGCTTTCTTT.

This chain joins TRBV6-5 and TRBJ1-4; D remains ambiguous. V was clipped by 2 bases and J by 0 bases, with 7 bases between them. The CDR3 is made up of 15 amino acids. Germline CDR1 and CDR2: MNHEY and SVGAGI. The CDR3 here is CASSYAGTTNEKLFF. The CDR3 nucleotides read TGTGCCAGCAGTTACGCGGGGACAACTAATGAAAAACTGTTTTTT.

This clone came up once. The chain employs TRBV7-3 and TRBJ2-5, with a weak D call TRBD1 (7 bases). Per the germline V gene, CDR1 is SGHTA and CDR2 is FQGTGA. The CDR3 runs 15 residues. The V end was cut by 5 bases, the J end by 5 bases, with 18 bases between. CDR3 nucleotide sequence: TGTGCCAGCAGCCCAACAGGGGACGCGGGGGAGACCCAGTACTTC. Protein sequence: CASSPTGDAGETQYF.

This clone was observed a single time. The V and J genes are TRBV6-6 and TRBJ1-1, with a weak D call TRBD1 (5 bases). Germline assignment: CDR1 MNHNY and CDR2 SVGAGI (reference sequence). The length of the CDR3 is 15 residues. Between the trimmed V and J ends, which lost 2 bases and 6 bases, there was a span of 16 bases. DNA for the CDR3: TGTGCCAGCAGTTACCACCCGGACACTAACTCTGAAGCTTTCTTT. Translating it yields CASSYHPDTNSEAFF.

The rearrangement links TRBV9 to TRBJ2-2; the D gene is possibly TRBD1 (6 bases). Germline V gene data show CDR1 as SGDLS and CDR2 as YYNGEE. The V end was cut by 0 bases, the J end by 4 bases, with 10 bases between. The length of the CDR3 is 15 residues. The CDR3 sequence is CASSVEGVPTGELFF. The CDR3 region has the DNA TGTGCCAGCAGCGTAGAGGGGGTGCCCACCGGGGAGCTGTTTTTT.

The J gene is TRBJ2-7, the V gene TRBV10-2; 11 bases map to TRBD2. J gave up 3 bases and V 7 bases, and 5 bases lay outside the gene matches. The CDR3 sequence is 14 residues long. Per the germline V gene, CDR1 is WSHSY and CDR2 is SAAADI. In nucleotides, the CDR3 is TGCGCCAGCACTCCGGGACTAGCGGTCTACGAGCAGTACTTC. Its protein is CASTPGLAVYEQYF.

The V and J genes are TRBV19 and TRBJ1-6; 9 positions match TRBD1. The V gene's germline CDR1 is LNHDA and CDR2 SQIVND (reference sequence). The ends lost 3 bases at V and 4 bases at J; junction bases unmatched: 4. The CDR3 has 16 amino acids. The CDR3 nucleotides are TGTGCCAGTAGTATGGACAGGGGAGAGTATAATTCACCCCTCCACTTT. Protein product: CASSMDRGEYNSPLHF.

This clone occurred once. This rearrangement joins TRBV9 to TRBJ2-5, with 9 bases matching TRBD2. The ends lost 3 bases at V and 0 bases at J; junction bases unmatched: 9. From germline, CDR1 is SGDLS and CDR2 YYNGEE. CDR3 length: 17 amino acids. Here the CDR3 reads CASSESGGPPYQETQYF. As DNA, the CDR3 is TGTGCCAGCAGCGAAAGCGGGGGGCCTCCGTACCAAGAGACCCAGTACTTC.

The V and J genes are TRBV5-4 and TRBJ1-1, with D maybe TRBD1 (5 bases). V lost 3 bases, J lost 4 bases, and 10 bases lay in between. This CDR3 has 13 residues. Germline assignment: CDR1 SGHNT and CDR2 YYREEE (reference sequence). The CDR3 loop is CASSSRVTTEAFF. The CDR3 region has the DNA TGTGCCAGCAGCTCCAGGGTTACCACTGAAGCTTTCTTT.

The chain employs TRBV5-4 and TRBJ2-1; 7 nucleotides align to TRBD1. CDR3 size: 12 residues. In germline, CDR1 is SGHNT, CDR2 YYREEE (reference sequence). J gave up 9 bases and V 4 bases, and 4 bases lay outside the gene matches. As DNA, the CDR3 is TGTGCCAGCAGCACACCAGGGGGTGAGCAGTTCTTC. It translates to CASSTPGGEQFF.

V is TRBV5-1 and J is TRBJ2-3; perhaps TRBD2 as D (5 bases). Germline CDR1 and CDR2: SGHRS and YFSETQ. Trimming removed 4 bases from V and 5 bases from J, with 14 bases in between. There are 14 residues in the CDR3. CDR3 in amino acids: CASSHGIPRDTQYF. Written as DNA, the CDR3 is TGCGCCAGCAGCCACGGGATCCCTCGAGATACGCAGTATTTT.

The rearrangement joins TRBV6-1 to TRBJ1-5; D is uncertain. Trimming removed 3 bases at V and 2 bases at J, with 11 bases between. CDR1 and CDR2 from the germline V gene are MNHNS and SASEGT. The CDR3 extends over 15 amino acids. The CDR3 reads CASSEYDTRNQPQHF. As DNA, the CDR3 is TGTGCCAGCAGTGAGTACGACACCCGCAATCAGCCCCAGCATTTT.

In this sample, this clone turned up a few times. The chain employs TRBV11-2 and TRBJ2-1; a weak D match, TRBD2 (6 bases). Looked up from germline, CDR1 is SGHAT and CDR2 is FQNNGV. The CDR3 runs to 14 residues. Trimming cost V 5 bases and J 6 bases, with 14 bases left between them. CDR3 DNA: TGTGCCAGCAGCCCCGGCATGGGGGGCAATGAGCAGTTCTTC. This sequence encodes CASSPGMGGNEQFF. The variable domain in full, completed from reference TRBV11-2 and TRBJ2-1, reads EAGVAQSPRYKIIEKRQSVAFWCNPISGHATLYWYQQILGQGPKLLIQFQNNGVVDDSQLPKDRFSAERLKGVDSTLKIQPAKLEDSAVYLCASSPGMGGNEQFFGPGTRLTVL.

For the CDR3, the DNA is TGTGCCAGCAGCTTACTGCCAGGGGGACCAGAGACCCAGTACTTC. Its translation is CASSLLPGGPETQYF. The chain carries TRBV7-9 and TRBJ2-5, with 7 bases matching TRBD1. The CDR3 has 15 amino acids. The germline gives CDR1 SEHNR, CDR2 FQNEAQ (reference sequence). V was clipped by 2 bases and J by 4 bases; unmatched bases: 7.

The V and J genes are TRBV6-5 and TRBJ1-3; D gene uncertain. Germline lookup yields CDR1 MNHEY and CDR2 SVGAGI. The CDR3 loop spans 15 amino acids. V was pared by 5 bases and J by 4 bases, with 15 bases between. CDR3 nucleotide sequence: TGTGCCAGCAGTCCCAACGCGGGAATCGGAAACACCATATATTTT. Translated, it gives CASSPNAGIGNTIYF.

The chain combines TRBV12-3 or TRBV12-4 with TRBJ2-7, with a tentative D call TRBD1 (6 bases). Trimming left V 3 bases short and J 6 bases short, with 12 bases between. The CDR3 loop spans 13 amino acids. CDR3 in amino acids: CASSLQGMGEQYF. CDR3 DNA: TGTGCCAGCAGTTTGCAGGGGATGGGCGAGCAGTACTTC.

In regard to this clone: Because the CDR3's place on the DNA is in doubt, the DNA is left out and the CDR3 is given as listed by TCRdb. V gene TRBV21-1 combines with J gene TRBJ1-1. TRBV21-1 is described as a pseudogene. The CDR3 sequence runs 15 residues, both termini included. The CDR3 loop is CASSIAWGEGAEAFF.

V gene TRBV3-1 (or the pseudogene TRBV3-2) combines with J gene TRBJ2-4, with a weak D call TRBD2 (6 bases). V shed 4 bases and J shed 1 base, with 17 bases lying between them. The germline gives CDR1 LGHDT, CDR2 YNNKEL (reference sequence). The length of the CDR3 is 17 residues. In DNA form, the CDR3 reads TGTGCCAGCAGCCTTAGGGGAGGAACGGTGGCCAAAAACATTCAGTACTTC. Protein: CASSLRGGTVAKNIQYF.

DNA of the CDR3: TGTGCCAGCAGCGTGGACAACCAAGAGACCCAGTACTTC. It translates to CASSVDNQETQYF. The rearrangement links TRBV9 to TRBJ2-5, with D tentatively TRBD1 (5 bases). V was clipped by 2 bases and J by 0 bases, with 5 bases between them. CDR3 size: 13 residues. Germline CDR1 is SGDLS and CDR2 is YYNGEE. The full variable domain, with the rest looked up from reference TRBV9 and TRBJ2-5, is DSGVTQTPKHLITATGQRVTLRCSPRSGDLSVYWYQQSLDQGLQFLIQYYNGEERAKGNILERFSAQQFPDLHSELNLSSLELGDSALYFCASSVDNQETQYFGPGTRLLVL.

The chain uses TRBV19 and TRBJ2-3; tentative D call: TRBD1 (6 bases). This CDR3 has 15 residues. Germline loops: CDR1 LNHDA, CDR2 SQIVND (reference sequence). Trimming cost V 9 bases and J 0 bases, with 16 bases left between them. CDR3 coding DNA: TGTGCCAGCCGAGCCACAGGGCCCAGCACAGATACGCAGTATTTT. It is translated as CASRATGPSTDTQYF. The whole variable domain, filled in from reference TRBV19 and TRBJ2-3, reads DGGITQSPKYLFRKEGQNVTLSCEQNLNHDAMYWYRQDPGQGLRLIYYSQIVNDFQKGDIAEGYSVSREKKESFPLTVTSAQKNPTAFYLCASRATGPSTDTQYFGPGTRLTVL.

This chain connects TRBV7-2 to TRBJ1-5; 10 bases are a match to TRBD1. The CDR3 is 15 residues long. V lost 3 bases to trimming and J lost 3 bases; unmatched junction nucleotides: 2. Germline CDR1 reads SGHTA; CDR2 reads FQGNSA. The CDR3 protein is CASSLGTGVNQPQHF. In DNA form, the CDR3 reads TGTGCCAGCAGCTTGGGGACAGGGGTCAATCAGCCCCAGCATTTT.

The chain joins TRBV6-5 to TRBJ1-2; D may be TRBD1 (6 bases). The V and J ends lost 7 bases and 6 bases respectively, with 18 bases between them. The CDR3 is 14 residues long. The germline V gene has CDR1 MNHEY and CDR2 SVGAGI. The CDR3 region has the DNA TGTGCCAGCAAGGACAGTCGAATTAGTGATGGCTACACCTTC. It is translated as CASKDSRISDGYTF.

This chain uses TRBV11-2 with TRBJ2-1, with D maybe TRBD2 (5 bases). This CDR3 is built from 15 residues. Germline loops: CDR1 SGHAT, CDR2 FQNNGV. Deletions cut 3 bases from V and 0 bases from J, with 9 bases between. CDR3 in DNA: TGTGCCAGCAGCTTGGCCCGGGGCTCCTACAATGAGCAGTTCTTC. The encoded protein is CASSLARGSYNEQFF.

The V call is TRBV10-3, the J call TRBJ1-1, with TRBD1 matching over 9 bases. CDR3 length: 15 residues. Unmatched junction bases numbered 5, after V lost 6 bases and J lost 0 bases. The germline gives CDR1 ENHRY, CDR2 SYGVKD. CDR3 region: CAISPGTGMNTEAFF. DNA of the CDR3: TGTGCCATCAGCCCCGGGACAGGGATGAACACTGAAGCTTTCTTT.

V and J are TRBV18 and TRBJ2-1, with 9 bases matching TRBD2. The V and J ends lost 0 bases and 7 bases, in that order; junction bases with no gene match: 7. CDR3 length: 16 amino acids. From germline, CDR1 is KGHSH and CDR2 LQKENI. CDR3 sequence: CASSPPGSSGANEQFF. The CDR3, as DNA: TGTGCCAGCTCACCACCAGGATCTAGCGGGGCAAATGAGCAGTTCTTC.

The V call is TRBV5-6, the J call TRBJ1-4; a weak D match, TRBD1 (6 bases). The V and J ends lost 4 bases and 7 bases respectively, with 14 bases between them. Germline CDR1 and CDR2: SGHDT and YYEEEE. The CDR3 totals 14 residues. The CDR3 is CASSQGQVGEKLFF. The CDR3 region has the DNA TGTGCCAGCAGCCAGGGACAAGTGGGTGAAAAACTGTTTTTT.